The clone carrying this T cell receptor (beta chain) has just a few counts. The ends lost 2 bases at V and 2 bases at J; junction bases unmatched: 10. Per the germline V gene, CDR1 is LGHNA and CDR2 is YNFKEQ. The CDR3 has 18 amino acids. This entry comes from a study of cytomegalovirus exposure and HLA in healthy donors. Both 60 Vbeta primers and 13 Jbeta primers went into the PCR. Assay used: immunoSEQ multiplex PCR; TCRdb lists only in-frame clones, some missing. The repertoire holds hundreds of thousands of clones, 76% seen once, with around 0.63% in the top ten. Material: PBMCs. This receptor was taken from a man between 18 and 35 years old in good health and CMV-seronegative. J is TRBJ2-2 and V is TRBV4-2, with 8 bases aligning to TRBD2. Written as DNA, the CDR3 is TGTGCCAGCAGCCAATACCCGCTCGCGGGAGGTAACACCGGGGAGCTGTTTTTT. Its translation is CASSQYPLAGGNTGELFF.